This TCR beta chain was recorded in a study of PD-1 blockade in classical Hodgkin lymphoma. This sample's time point: cycle 4 day 1 (C4D1), after five to seven weeks of nivolumab. With no exception, relapse followed autologous stem cell transplantation in all patients, and brentuximab vedotin exposure varied. The CD4+ T cells used were purified from thawed PBMCs through magnetic negative selection. Responses achieved at best were complete response, partial response or progressive disease. V was clipped by 4 bases and J by 5 bases, with 18 bases between them. CDR3 length: 16 amino acids. CDR1 is MNHNS and CDR2 is SASEGT in the germline V gene. The method was immunoSEQ multiplex PCR; TCRdb's version includes in-frame clones alone and lacks a portion of them. This table has tens of thousands of clones, around nine tenths appearing once.

The sequence came from a human donor with classical Hodgkin lymphoma. The sample consisted of CD4+ T cells from blood, taken before the fourth cycle of nivolumab. The chain employs TRBV6-1 and TRBJ2-1; TRBD2 might be the D (7 bases). In nucleotides, the CDR3 is TGTGCCAGCAGTGGCCCCGGGGGCGGGAGAAACAATGAGCAGTTCTTC. Translation gives CASSGPGGGRNNEQFF.